One TCR beta chain is described in this entry. This specimen comes from a study of cytomegalovirus exposure and HLA in healthy donors. Across the study: About 83 million unique TCRs from HLA-typed donors made up an early data release.

PCR was performed using 60 Vbeta and 13 Jbeta primers. In the original analysis: Counted up in a later analysis, unique TCR beta chains came to some 82 million, with around 12 million shared. Libraries were prepared by immunoSEQ multiplex PCR; TCRdb keeps only in-frame clonotypes and omits some of them. D and trimming were read from the DNA, whereas the V and J calls and clone size are those reported in that table. The sample holds about 80,000 clones, more than 75% seen once. The CDR3 loop spans 13 amino acids. Germline CDR1 SQVTM, CDR2 ANQGSEA. Losses at the gene ends were 1 base for V and 9 bases for J; bases not matched to a gene: 4.

This receptor was taken from a woman aged 45-60 years in good health and CMV-seropositive. Sequencing was performed on PBMCs. This chain links TRBV29-1 with TRBJ2-1, with TRBD1 matching over 9 bases. The CDR3 DNA reads as TGCAGCGTTGAAGGACAGGGGGTTGGTGAGCAGTTCTTC. Protein sequence: CSVEGQGVGEQFF.